These 29 T cell receptor beta chains share one sample of origin, sequenced in a study of T cells in Graves' hyperthyroidism and ophthalmopathy. The source material, RNA transcripts, was used to amplify TCR beta CDR3 regions. Primed by the HTBI set, a first-round RT-PCR was run on the TCR CDR3. TCRdb called the multiplex PCR reads again in MiXCR, with one record for every CDR3 protein. This sample has tens of thousands of distinct CDR3 sequences, with roughly 56% found just once. The source material was peripheral blood or thyroid tissue (not recorded which). Source of these receptors: a man between 18 and 29 years old with Graves' hyperthyroidism.

This clonotype was seen many times. The rearrangement uses TRBV24-1 and TRBJ2-7; D gene uncertain. CDR3 length equals 12 residues. The germline V and J ends were trimmed by 6 bases and 0 bases, with 5 bases remaining between them. Germline values: CDR1 KGHDR, CDR2 SFDVKD. The CDR3 here is CATSPGSYEQYF. The CDR3 DNA reads as TGTGCCACCAGTCCCGGCTCCTACGAGCAGTACTTC.

The rearrangement joins TRBV9 to TRBJ2-7, with 11 nucleotides matching TRBD2. Germline CDR1 and CDR2: SGDLS and YYNGEE. The CDR3 totals 15 residues. Losses at the gene ends were 4 bases for V and 2 bases for J; bases not matched to a gene: 5. The CDR3 coding sequence is TGTGCCAGCAGCACAGGGACTAGCGGTACCTACGAGCAGTACTTC. Protein: CASSTGTSGTYEQYF.

This clonotype was detected a few times. The CDR3 loop reads CAWSDTGGSGNTIYF. The CDR3 nucleotides read TGTGCCTGGAGTGACACAGGGGGCTCTGGAAACACCATATATTTT. This chain connects TRBV30 to TRBJ1-3, with 8 bases aligning to TRBD1. This CDR3 has 15 residues. J lost 0 bases, V lost 1 base, and 2 bases had no gene match. Germline CDR1 and CDR2: GTSNPN and SVGIG (reference sequence).

This clonotype was seen many times. The chain carries TRBV20-1 and TRBJ2-2, with 8 bases lining up with TRBD2. V was clipped by 6 bases and J by 2 bases; unmatched bases: 8. Per germline, CDR1 DFQATT and CDR2 SNEGSKA (reference sequence). The CDR3 has 15 amino acids. CDR3 nucleotide sequence: TGCAGTGCCCCTAGACTAGCGCAAAACACCGGGGAGCTGTTTTTT. It yields the protein CSAPRLAQNTGELFF.

The rearrangement joins TRBV6-5 to TRBJ1-2; 9 bases are a match to TRBD1. There are 15 residues in the CDR3. Per germline, CDR1 MNHEY and CDR2 SVGAGI. Trimming cost V 5 bases and J 8 bases; bases outside gene matches: 12. CDR3 coding DNA: TGTGCCAGCAGTCTCCAAGGGACAGGGTCTTGCGGCTACACCTTC. It specifies CASSLQGTGSCGYTF.

The chain couples TRBV10-2 to TRBJ2-7; 7 bases are shared with TRBD2. The length of the CDR3 is 14 residues. After removal of 4 bases from V and 2 bases from J, the junction contained 5 bases not matched to a gene. Germline assignment: CDR1 WSHSY and CDR2 SAAADI. The CDR3 sequence is CASSARESAYEQYF. The CDR3 coding sequence is TGCGCCAGCAGTGCGCGGGAGAGTGCCTACGAGCAGTACTTC.

This clonotype was seen just once. The V gene is TRBV7-2, the J gene TRBJ1-2; 10 positions match TRBD1. Germline lookup yields CDR1 SGHTA and CDR2 FQGNSA. This CDR3 has 17 residues. The trim removed 4 bases at V and 5 bases at J, leaving 13 bases unmatched. DNA for the CDR3: TGTGCCAGCAGCTCCCCTCCGGGACAGGGGAGCAATTATGGCTACACCTTC. It codes for CASSSPPGQGSNYGYTF.

The J gene is TRBJ1-1, the V gene TRBV19, with TRBD1 as a possible D gene (5 bases). Germline loops: CDR1 LNHDA, CDR2 SQIVND (reference sequence). The CDR3 consists of 14 residues. V was clipped by 7 bases and J by 0 bases, with 12 bases between them. CDR3 loop: CASNMQGLNTEAFF. CDR3 in DNA: TGTGCCAGTAACATGCAGGGTCTGAACACTGAAGCTTTCTTT.

As concerns this clonotype: The conserved phenylalanine or tryptophan is not found at the CDR3 terminus, so this likely reflects a read error. J is TRBJ2-3 and V is TRBV7-9; D call uncertain. The CDR3 is made up of 17 amino acids. The V gene's germline CDR1 is SEHNR and CDR2 FQNEAQ (reference sequence). V was clipped by 5 bases and J by 6 bases, with 24 bases between them. This chain's CDR3 is CASSTNSPRRPRDTQYL. CDR3 sequence (DNA): TGTGCCAGCAGCACCAACAGTCCCCGCCGGCCGAGGGATACGCAGTATCTT.

This clonotype was seen at least ten times. The genes are TRBV7-2 and TRBJ2-3; no clear D. The CDR3 sequence is 12 residues long. Germline CDR1 and CDR2: SGHTA and FQGNSA. The germline V and J ends were trimmed by 4 bases and 6 bases, with 8 bases remaining between them. The CDR3 DNA sequence: TGTGCCAGCAGCTCGGGTAGGGATACGCAGTATTTT. As protein: CASSSGRDTQYF. Together with reference TRBV7-2 and TRBJ2-3, the CDR3 gives the full variable domain: GAGVSQSPSNKVTEKGKDVELRCDPISGHTALYWYRQSLGQGLEFLIYFQGNSAPDKSGLPSDRFSAERTGGSVSTLTIQRTQQEDSAVYLCASSSGRDTQYFGPGTRLTVL.

V is TRBV9 and J is TRBJ2-5; no definite D call. Germline assignment: CDR1 SGDLS and CDR2 YYNGEE. Trimming removed 4 bases from V and 6 bases from J, with 19 bases in between. The CDR3 runs to 15 residues. The CDR3 spells CASSPESPGSKTQYF. In DNA, the CDR3 is TGTGCCAGCAGCCCAGAGTCCCCGGGTAGCAAGACCCAGTACTTC.

V is TRBV2 and J is TRBJ1-5; the D is unclear. The length of the CDR3 is 15 residues. V was trimmed by 6 bases and J by 3 bases, leaving 15 bases between them. Germline CDR1 reads SNHLY; CDR2 reads FYNNEI. The CDR3 coding sequence is TGTGCCAGCAGGGAGTTCGACATCACCAATCAGCCCCAGCATTTT. Translated, it gives CASREFDITNQPQHF.

This rearrangement joins TRBV7-9 to TRBJ1-2; no reliable D call. Trimming cost V 2 bases and J 8 bases, with 9 bases left between them. There are 12 residues in the CDR3. Germline loops: CDR1 SEHNR, CDR2 FQNEAQ (reference sequence). The CDR3 reads CASSLRARGYTF. The CDR3 nucleotides are TGTGCCAGCAGCTTAAGAGCCAGGGGCTACACCTTC. Looking up the rest from reference TRBV7-9 and TRBJ1-2 gives the full variable domain: DTGVSQNPRHKITKRGQNVTFRCDPISEHNRLYWYRQTLGQGPEFLTYFQNEAQLEKSRLLSDRFSAERPKGSFSTLEIQRTEQGDSAMYLCASSLRARGYTFGSGTRLTVV.

By share of the sample, this clonotype is medium-sized. The gene calls are TRBV7-8 and TRBJ1-2, with D possibly being TRBD1 (6 bases). Between the trimmed V and J ends, which lost 4 bases and 4 bases, there was a span of 16 bases. Germline V gene sequence: CDR1 SGHVS, CDR2 FQNEAQ. The CDR3 extends over 15 amino acids. The CDR3 loop is CASSSWTAGGYGYTF. The CDR3 nucleotides read TGTGCCAGCAGCTCCTGGACAGCCGGTGGCTATGGCTACACCTTC.

This clonotype was seen at least ten times. This chain uses TRBV20-1 with TRBJ2-6; 9 bases map to TRBD2. The germline CDR1 and CDR2 sequences are DFQATT and SNEGSKA (reference sequence). V lost 4 bases to trimming and J lost 1 base; unmatched junction nucleotides: 5. The CDR3 is made up of 16 amino acids. In nucleotides, the CDR3 is TGCAGTGCTATGGGACTAGCATTTTCTGGGGCCAACGTCCTGACTTTC. Amino acid sequence: CSAMGLAFSGANVLTF.

This clonotype was seen ten or more times. The rearrangement uses TRBV19 and TRBJ2-6, with D tentatively TRBD2 (7 bases). CDR3 length: 17 residues. CDR1 is LNHDA, CDR2 SQIVND, per germline (reference sequence). Trimming shortened V by 3 bases and J by 4 bases, and 16 bases separated the two germline ends. The CDR3 region is CASSIGGAFSGANVLTF. The CDR3, as DNA: TGTGCCAGTAGTATTGGGGGGGCCTTTTCCGGGGCCAACGTCCTGACTTTC.

This clonotype was seen many times. This chain connects TRBV5-1 to TRBJ1-5; D remains unclear. The CDR3 runs to 13 residues. From germline, CDR1 is SGHRS and CDR2 YFSETQ. With 3 bases removed from V and 4 bases from J, the gap between germline ends came to 8 bases. The CDR3 is CASSSSPNQPQHF. In DNA, the CDR3 is TGCGCCAGCAGCTCCTCCCCTAATCAGCCCCAGCATTTT.

The V gene is TRBV29-1, the J gene TRBJ2-7; TRBD2 aligns across 14 bases. Germline CDR1 SQVTM, CDR2 ANQGSEA. CDR3 length: 18 residues. J lost 3 bases, V lost 4 bases, and 14 bases had no gene match. The CDR3 DNA reads as TGCAGCGTTGCGGTGGGACTAGCGGGAGTCGGCTTGGTCTACGAGCAGTACTTC. It codes for CSVAVGLAGVGLVYEQYF.

V gene TRBV7-2 combines with J gene TRBJ2-7; the D gene is possibly TRBD2 (5 bases). This CDR3 region has 16 residues. V was pared by 1 base and J by 0 bases, with 13 bases between. Looked up from germline, CDR1 is SGHTA and CDR2 is FQGNSA. CDR3 region: CASSLVGGPSSYEQYF. The CDR3 coding sequence is TGTGCCAGCAGCTTAGTGGGCGGGCCCAGCTCCTACGAGCAGTACTTC.

The rearrangement uses TRBV6-5 and TRBJ1-5; 11 nucleotides align to TRBD1. The germline V gene encodes CDR1 MNHEY and CDR2 SVGAGI. The CDR3 is 16 amino acids. V lost 4 bases to trimming and J lost 3 bases; unmatched junction nucleotides: 5. CDR3 sequence reads: CASSSRGQGVNQPQHF. The CDR3 coding sequence is TGTGCCAGCAGTTCGCGGGGACAGGGGGTCAATCAGCCCCAGCATTTT.

With respect to this clonotype: Its ends do not fully match the called genes, so a read error is possible. The chain recombines TRBV5-1 with TRBJ1-5; D gene unclear. Germline CDR1 reads SGHRS; CDR2 reads YFSETQ. The CDR3 contains 15 residues. CDR3 sequence reads: CASSPTSGSDQPQHF. The CDR3 region has the DNA TGCGCCAGCAGCCCAACCAGTGGTAGCGATCAGCCCCAGCATTTT.

This clonotype was found once. This CDR3 reads CSASEGGLSYEQYF. Here the CDR3 DNA reads TGCAGTGCTAGTGAGGGAGGCCTGTCCTACGAGCAGTACTTC. The J gene is TRBJ2-7, the V gene TRBV20-1; tentative D call: TRBD2 (6 bases). This CDR3 spans 14 amino acids. Germline values: CDR1 DFQATT, CDR2 SNEGSKA (reference sequence). The V gene lost 3 bases and the J gene lost 1 base, with 13 bases spanning the gap.

The J gene is TRBJ2-6, the V gene TRBV29-1; D gene uncertain. CDR1 is SQVTM and CDR2 is ANQGSEA in the germline V gene. This CDR3 has 16 amino acids. Between the trimmed V and J ends, which lost 2 bases and 0 bases, there was a span of 11 bases. The CDR3 is CSVEIGYNSGANVLTF. The CDR3 nucleotides read TGCAGCGTTGAAATAGGGTACAACTCTGGGGCCAACGTCCTGACTTTC.

This clonotype has at least ten counts. The chain recombines TRBV6-5 with TRBJ1-5; a possible D gene is TRBD1 (6 bases). Germline assignment: CDR1 MNHEY and CDR2 SVGAGI. With 7 bases removed from V and 2 bases from J, the gap between germline ends came to 15 bases. The CDR3 extends over 15 amino acids. This CDR3 is CASKPTGQGNQPQHF. CDR3 nucleotide sequence: TGTGCCAGCAAGCCAACAGGGCAGGGCAATCAGCCCCAGCATTTT.

The CDR3 DNA reads TGTGCCAGCAGCGTAGGGGGGAGCAACCAGTACTTC. It yields the protein CASSVGGSNQYF. The chain carries TRBV9 and TRBJ2-5; either TRBD1 or TRBD2 may supply D (5 bases each). Germline-derived CDR1 and CDR2 are SGDLS and YYNGEE. Trimming pared 0 bases from V and 10 bases from J, leaving 10 bases between. CDR3 length: 12 amino acids.

Ten or more counts support this clonotype. The chain carries TRBV15 and TRBJ2-7, with D maybe TRBD2 (6 bases). Per the germline V gene, CDR1 is LNHNV and CDR2 is YYDKDF (reference sequence). CDR3 size: 15 residues. V was trimmed by 4 bases and J by 5 bases, leaving 18 bases between them. CDR3 sequence (DNA): TGTGCCACCAGCAACCCCACTAGCTTCTGGGACGAGCAGTACTTC. It encodes CATSNPTSFWDEQYF.

J is TRBJ1-3 and V is TRBV7-2, with unresolved D. With 1 base removed from V and 3 bases from J, the gap between germline ends came to 10 bases. The CDR3 consists of 15 residues. Germline loops: CDR1 SGHTA, CDR2 FQGNSA. The CDR3, as DNA: TGTGCCAGCAGCTTAGTCGACGGTTTTGGAAACACCATATATTTT. It is translated as CASSLVDGFGNTIYF.

The chain links TRBV7-9 to TRBJ2-7; TRBD1 agrees at 9 bases. Germline V CDR1 and CDR2: SEHNR, FQNEAQ (reference sequence). J gave up 3 bases and V 6 bases, and 12 bases lay outside the gene matches. This CDR3 is built from 16 residues. CDR3 sequence (DNA): TGTGCCAGCAGTCTGACCGGGACAGGGAGCTTCTACGAGCAGTACTTC. It specifies CASSLTGTGSFYEQYF.

The chain has TRBV29-1 and TRBJ1-4; 8 bases are shared with TRBD1. The CDR3 extends over 14 amino acids. V trimming: 5 bases; J trimming: 3 bases; junction bases outside the gene matches: 5. CDR1 is SQVTM, CDR2 ANQGSEA, per germline. CDR3 bases: TGCAGCGTTCGGGGGACAGGCCCTAATGAAAAACTGTTTTTT. Protein product: CSVRGTGPNEKLFF.